This is a list of T cell receptor beta chains from one sample in a study of T cell responses to AZD1222 COVID-19 vaccine. Using immunoSEQ multiplex PCR, the repertoire was profiled, and TCRdb retains in-frame clones only, with some absent. This sample has around 100,000 clones, with 85% to 90% found just once. Sequenced here: peripheral blood, sampled on day 0 of AZD1222 vaccination. These receptors originate from an adult in good health. Both conserved end residues are part of each CDR3. The D gene is left open where the match is weak. Not all rows give a size; the values are once, few, many and, for expanded clones, a class.

J gene	D gene	clone size	V gene	CDR3 DNA	CDR3 protein
TRBJ1-2	TRBD1	-	TRBV7-3	TGTGCCAGCAGCCCGGGGACAGGGGGCTCAAGGGGCTACACCTTC	CASSPGTGGSRGYTF
TRBJ2-2	-	-	TRBV2	TGTGCCAGCAACCTACAGGGTGGGGGGGAGCTGTTTTTT	CASNLQGGGELFF
TRBJ2-3	TRBD2	-	TRBV5-1	TGCGCCAGCAGCTTGGGTCGACTAGCGGGGGCAGATACGCAGTATTTT	CASSLGRLAGADTQYF
TRBJ2-5	TRBD1	-	TRBV6-5	TGTGCCAGCAGGAATTCGGGACAGGGTAAAGAGACCCAGTACTTC	CASRNSGQGKETQYF
TRBJ2-7	-	-	TRBV5-1	TGCGCCAGCAGCTTGGGACAAAACGAGCAGTACTTC	CASSLGQNEQYF
TRBJ1-1	-	-	TRBV27	TGTGCCAGCAGTTTCCCGGGTTACACTGAAGCTTTCTTT	CASSFPGYTEAFF
TRBJ1-1	-	-	TRBV5-4	TGTGCCAGCAGCTTGGGCGCCGGGATTCTTAACACTGAAGCTTTCTTT	CASSLGAGILNTEAFF
TRBJ1-4	-	-	TRBV21-1	TGTGCCAGCAGCAAGATAGTCCCCGGGACGGGAGGCGGAGAAGAAAAACTGTTTTTT	CASSKIVPGTGGGEEKLFF
TRBJ2-2	TRBD2	-	TRBV7-8	TGTGCCAGCAGCCCTAGAGGGACTAGGAGTGGGGCCGGGGAGCTGTTTTTT	CASSPRGTRSGAGELFF
TRBJ1-2	TRBD1	-	TRBV6-5	TGTGCCAGCAGTTATTCTGGGCAGGGGGCTCACTATGGCTACACCTTC	CASSYSGQGAHYGYTF
TRBJ1-3	TRBD1	once	TRBV7-2	TGTGCCAGCAGCCTACAGGGGAGTTCTGGAAACACCATATATTTT	CASSLQGSSGNTIYF
TRBJ2-7	TRBD2	-	TRBV5-1	TGCGCCAGCAGCTTGGGGAGCGGGAACTTCTACGAGCAGTACTTC	CASSLGSGNFYEQYF
TRBJ1-2	TRBD1	-	TRBV2	TGTGCCAGCACCCCCCAGGGGGGGTCAACGAGTGGCTACACCTTC	CASTPQGGSTSGYTF
TRBJ1-4	-	-	TRBV7-8	TGTGCCAGCAGCCCCGGACAGCTCATCTACTCGGGGGAAAAACTGTTTTTT	CASSPGQLIYSGEKLFF
TRBJ2-1	TRBD2	-	TRBV24-1	TGTGCCACCATGGGGGGGTACAATGAGCAGTTCTTC	CATMGGYNEQFF
TRBJ2-5	-	-	TRBV23-1	TGCGCCAGCAGTCAATCCTCGGCGCAAGAGACCCAGTACTTC	CASSQSSAQETQYF
TRBJ1-5	TRBD1	-	TRBV5-1	TGCGCCAGCAGTCCCGGGACAGGCCCCAATCAGCCCCAGCATTTT	CASSPGTGPNQPQHF
TRBJ2-4	-	-	TRBV3-1/TRBV3-2	TGTGCCAGCAGCCACGAACAGCCAAACATTCAGTACTTC	CASSHEQPNIQYF
TRBJ2-1	TRBD1	-	TRBV4-2	TGTGCCAGCAGCCACCCGACAGGGGGCCAGTTCTTC	CASSHPTGGQFF
TRBJ1-1	-	-	TRBV5-8	TGTGCCAGCAGCCAGACCCCTGACACTGAAGCTTTCTTT	CASSQTPDTEAFF
TRBJ1-3	-	-	TRBV20-1	TGCAGTACTTTCACTGGAAACACCATATATTTT	CSTFTGNTIYF
TRBJ1-2	TRBD1	-	TRBV5-6	TGTGCCAGCAGCCGACGTGGGACAGGGAATGGCTACACCTTC	CASSRRGTGNGYTF
TRBJ2-7	-	-	TRBV4-2	TGTGCCAGCAGCCAAGATTCCCATACCTCTCTCGAGCAGTACTTC	CASSQDSHTSLEQYF
TRBJ2-2	-	-	TRBV9	TGTGCCAGCAGCGCACTATATGGCGGGGAGCTGTTTTTT	CASSALYGGELFF
TRBJ2-7	-	-	TRBV27	TGTGCCAGCAGTTCCCGGTTGGTCGTCGCCTACGAGCAGTACTTC	CASSSRLVVAYEQYF
TRBJ2-3	-	-	TRBV4-1	TGCGCCAGCAGCCAATGGACAATCTCGACTAGCACAGATACGCAGTATTTT	CASSQWTISTSTDTQYF
TRBJ1-1	-	-	TRBV5-1	TGCGCCAGCAGCCTGGGCGATGTAATCAGGACTGAAGCTTTCTTT	CASSLGDVIRTEAFF
TRBJ1-2	-	few	TRBV9	TGTGCCAGCAGCGCTCCAGCTGGCTACACCTTC	CASSAPAGYTF
TRBJ1-2	TRBD1	-	TRBV19	TGTGCCAGTAGTAAGGACAGGGGTACTGGCTACACCTTC	CASSKDRGTGYTF
TRBJ1-1	TRBD1	-	TRBV7-2	TGTGCCAGCAGCGGATCAGGGGGCACTGAAGCTTTCTTT	CASSGSGGTEAFF
TRBJ1-5	-	-	TRBV10-2	TGCGCCAGCACCAACAGGGAGAATCAGCCCCAGCATTTT	CASTNRENQPQHF
TRBJ1-6	TRBD1	-	TRBV9	TGTGCCAGCAGCCCTCAGGGGGCCTTGGAAAATTCACCCCTCCACTTT	CASSPQGALENSPLHF
TRBJ2-1	-	once	TRBV28	TGTGCCAGCAGCCACACGCCCCGATTCGCAGGCCCCTCCTACAATGAGCAGTTCTTC	CASSHTPRFAGPSYNEQFF
TRBJ2-2	-	-	TRBV18	TGTGCCAGCTCACCACAGGCGGTTAGATCGAACACCGGGGAGCTGTTTTTT	CASSPQAVRSNTGELFF
TRBJ2-7	-	-	TRBV18	TGTGCCAGCTCACCACCGGGGCAGGGGGGTACTTTTACGCAGTACTTC	CASSPPGQGGTFTQYF
TRBJ1-2	-	few	TRBV18	TGTGCCAGCTCACCTGCCAGGTTGGGATATGGCTACACCTTC	CASSPARLGYGYTF
TRBJ1-2	-	-	TRBV5-1	TGCGCCAGCAGCCCCCGGGGGTCTAACTATGGCTACACCTTC	CASSPRGSNYGYTF
TRBJ1-2	-	-	TRBV21-1	TGTGCCAGCACCCCACGCTACGAAGGGGTCAGTGGCTACACCTTC	CASTPRYEGVSGYTF
TRBJ1-2	-	-	TRBV2	TGTGCCAGCAGCGCGGTTGGGACGGCTAGGGGCTACACCTTC	CASSAVGTARGYTF
TRBJ1-1	-	-	TRBV5-6	TGTGCCAGCAGCTTGATCGCAGGGATGAACACTGAAGCTTTCTTT	CASSLIAGMNTEAFF
TRBJ1-5	TRBD1	-	TRBV10-2	TGCGCCAGCAGTGAGTCCCGGACAGGGGGCAATCAGCCCCAGCATTTT	CASSESRTGGNQPQHF
TRBJ1-6	TRBD1	-	TRBV2	TGTGCCAGCAGATCCGGGACAGGGTCATATTCACCCCTCCACTTT	CASRSGTGSYSPLHF
TRBJ1-4	-	-	TRBV7-9	TGTGCCAGCAGGCGGACCGGCGCAACTAATGAAAAACTGTTTTTT	CASRRTGATNEKLFF
TRBJ2-5	-	-	TRBV2	TGTGCCAGCAGTGAGGAGGAGACCCAGTACTTC	CASSEEETQYF
TRBJ2-1	TRBD1	-	TRBV7-3	TGTGCCAGCAGCGACGGACAGGGGGTTGATGAGCAGTTCTTC	CASSDGQGVDEQFF
TRBJ2-7	-	-	TRBV12-3/TRBV12-4	TGTGCCAGCAGTTTGGAGGTAAGGGACGAGCAGTACTTC	CASSLEVRDEQYF
TRBJ2-7	-	-	TRBV5-1	TGCGCCAGCAGCTTGGTCGGTAACTCCTACGAGCAGTACTTC	CASSLVGNSYEQYF
TRBJ1-5	-	-	TRBV6-5	TGTGCCAGCACTGGGGGTAGGGGTAATCAGCCCCAGCATTTT	CASTGGRGNQPQHF
TRBJ2-3	-	-	TRBV12-3/TRBV12-4	TGTGCCAGCAGTTTGGGGGTGGATACGCAGTATTTT	CASSLGVDTQYF
TRBJ1-2	-	-	TRBV5-1	TGCGCCAGCAGCTTGGGATGGTACGGCTACACCTTC	CASSLGWYGYTF
TRBJ1-3	-	-	TRBV11-2	TGTGCCAGCAGCTTAGACCGGGGGGGCTTCGGAAACACCATATATTTT	CASSLDRGGFGNTIYF
TRBJ1-2	TRBD1	-	TRBV5-1	TGCGCCAGCGGTCAGGGACAGGTGTCTTCTGGCTACACCTTC	CASGQGQVSSGYTF
TRBJ1-2	-	once	TRBV11-2	TGTGCCAGCAGCTTAGATCGGGGAGCGAACTATGGCTACACCTTC	CASSLDRGANYGYTF